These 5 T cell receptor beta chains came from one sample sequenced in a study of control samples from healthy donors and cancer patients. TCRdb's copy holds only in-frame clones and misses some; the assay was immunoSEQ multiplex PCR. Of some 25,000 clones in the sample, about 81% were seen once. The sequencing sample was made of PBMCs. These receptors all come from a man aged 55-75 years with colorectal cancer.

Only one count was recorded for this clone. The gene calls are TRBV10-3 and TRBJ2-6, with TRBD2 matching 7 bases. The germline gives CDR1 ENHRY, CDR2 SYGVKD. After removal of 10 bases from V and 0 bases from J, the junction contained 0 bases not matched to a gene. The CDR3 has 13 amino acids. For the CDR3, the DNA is TGTGCCACGGGGGGCTCTGGGGCCAACGTCCTGACTTTC. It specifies CATGGSGANVLTF.

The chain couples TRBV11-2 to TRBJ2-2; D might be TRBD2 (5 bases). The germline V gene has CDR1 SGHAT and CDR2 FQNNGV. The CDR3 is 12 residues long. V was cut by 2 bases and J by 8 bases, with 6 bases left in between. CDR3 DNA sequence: TGTGCCAGCAGCTTAACGGGAGGGGAGCTGTTTTTT. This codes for CASSLTGGELFF.

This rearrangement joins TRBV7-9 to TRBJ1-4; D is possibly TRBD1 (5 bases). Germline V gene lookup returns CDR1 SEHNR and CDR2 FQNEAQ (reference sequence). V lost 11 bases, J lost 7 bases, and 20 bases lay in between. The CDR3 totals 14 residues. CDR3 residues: CAASEGLSGEKLFF. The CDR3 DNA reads TGTGCCGCGTCTGAGGGGCTCTCAGGTGAAAAACTGTTTTTT.

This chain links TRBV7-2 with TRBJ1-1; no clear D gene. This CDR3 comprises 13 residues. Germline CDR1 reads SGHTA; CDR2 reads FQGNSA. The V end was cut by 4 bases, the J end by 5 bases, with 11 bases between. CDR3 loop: CASSWYDVTEAFF. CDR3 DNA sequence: TGTGCCAGCAGCTGGTACGATGTGACTGAAGCTTTCTTT.

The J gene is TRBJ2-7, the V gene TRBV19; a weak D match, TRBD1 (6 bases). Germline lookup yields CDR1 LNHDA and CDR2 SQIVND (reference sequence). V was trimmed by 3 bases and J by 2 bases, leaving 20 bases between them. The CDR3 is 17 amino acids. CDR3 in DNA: TGTGCCAGTAGTATTCGGGTGGTTTTGGGGGCCACCTACGAGCAGTACTTC. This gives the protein CASSIRVVLGATYEQYF.